The 32 T cell receptor beta chains presented below share a single source sample, sequenced in a study of cytomegalovirus exposure and HLA in healthy donors. The repertoire was sequenced with immunoSEQ multiplex PCR; TCRdb's copy has only in-frame clones and lacks some. Of a few hundred thousand clones listed, 86% are singletons. Source material: PBMCs. These receptors were obtained from a woman aged 18-29 years in good health and CMV-seronegative.

This chain connects TRBV28 to TRBJ1-5; a possible D gene is TRBD1 (5 bases). This CDR3 is 16 amino acids long. Germline CDR1 MDHEN, CDR2 SYDVKM. Trimming removed 3 bases at V and 6 bases at J, with 18 bases between. The CDR3 DNA reads TGTGCCAGCAGTTTGGGGCAGCTTAGGGAGGGTCAGCCCCAGCATTTT. Residues: CASSLGQLREGQPQHF.

The chain links TRBV10-2 to TRBJ2-7; 8 bases fit TRBD2. Germline V gene lookup returns CDR1 WSHSY and CDR2 SAAADI. This CDR3 is built from 16 residues. J lost 0 bases, V lost 6 bases, and 10 bases had no gene match. The CDR3 protein is CASRDPAGVDSYEQYF. CDR3 nucleotides: TGCGCCAGCAGGGACCCAGCGGGAGTGGACTCCTACGAGCAGTACTTC.

The rearrangement joins TRBV9 to TRBJ2-2; D perhaps matches TRBD2 (6 bases). V was clipped by 0 bases and J by 2 bases, with 11 bases between them. The CDR3 contains 16 residues. Per the germline V gene, CDR1 is SGDLS and CDR2 is YYNGEE. The CDR3 region is CASSVAASDNTGELFF. Written as DNA, the CDR3 is TGTGCCAGCAGCGTAGCAGCTAGCGATAACACCGGGGAGCTGTTTTTT.

The chain recombines TRBV7-2 with TRBJ2-5, with TRBD1 as a possible D gene (6 bases). Trimming removed 3 bases from V and 2 bases from J, with 19 bases in between. CDR1 is SGHTA and CDR2 is FQGNSA in the germline V gene. The CDR3 runs 17 residues. The DNA of the CDR3 is TGTGCCAGCAGCTTTGGGTACCAGGGGCCGGGGCAAGAGACCCAGTACTTC. This encodes CASSFGYQGPGQETQYF. The full variable domain, rest sourced from reference TRBV7-2 and TRBJ2-5, is GAGVSQSPSNKVTEKGKDVELRCDPISGHTALYWYRQSLGQGLEFLIYFQGNSAPDKSGLPSDRFSAERTGGSVSTLTIQRTQQEDSAVYLCASSFGYQGPGQETQYFGPGTRLLVL.

This rearrangement joins TRBV9 to TRBJ2-5; 10 positions agree with TRBD2. CDR3 length: 17 amino acids. Unmatched junction bases numbered 13, after V lost 3 bases and J lost 5 bases. Germline values: CDR1 SGDLS, CDR2 YYNGEE. CDR3 sequence (DNA): TGTGCCAGCAGCGGTGCTCTAGCGGGAGACAGGGTGGAGACCCAGTACTTC. This sequence encodes CASSGALAGDRVETQYF.

The CDR3 DNA is TGTGCCAGCAGTTACCGGACAGGGGTTACTAATGAAAAACTGTTTTTT. It is translated as CASSYRTGVTNEKLFF. The V call is TRBV6-5, the J call TRBJ1-4, with 9 nucleotides matching TRBD1. There are 16 residues in the CDR3. Germline-derived CDR1 and CDR2 are MNHEY and SVGAGI. J gave up 2 bases and V 2 bases, and 3 bases lay outside the gene matches.

Only a few counts were recorded for this clone. J is TRBJ2-1 and V is TRBV5-1, with 8 nucleotides matching TRBD2. V trimming: 5 bases; J trimming: 2 bases; junction bases outside the gene matches: 0. In germline, CDR1 is SGHRS, CDR2 YFSETQ. This CDR3 is 13 amino acids long. The CDR3 loop is CASSSGTYNEQFF. In DNA form, the CDR3 reads TGCGCCAGCAGTAGCGGGACCTACAATGAGCAGTTCTTC.

CDR3 loop: CASRMTGGKRETQYF. The CDR3 DNA sequence: TGTGCCAGCAGGATGACAGGGGGCAAGAGAGAGACCCAGTACTTC. This chain connects TRBV6-6 to TRBJ2-5; 10 nucleotides line up with TRBD1. CDR3 length equals 15 residues. The J segment lost 4 bases and the V segment lost 6 bases, leaving 8 bases of the junction unmatched. Germline V lookup: CDR1 MNHNY, CDR2 SVGAGI (reference sequence).

This clone was recorded only once. The rearrangement uses TRBV7-9 and TRBJ2-3; 8 nucleotides align to TRBD2. The V and J ends lost 5 bases and 0 bases, in that order; junction bases with no gene match: 4. CDR1 is SEHNR, CDR2 FQNEAQ, per germline (reference sequence). The CDR3 contains 15 residues. The CDR3 nucleotides read TGTGCCAGCAGCCCCCGGACTAGCAGCACAGATACGCAGTATTTT. Its translation is CASSPRTSSTDTQYF.

The rearrangement links TRBV6-1 to TRBJ2-1, with a tentative D call TRBD1 (6 bases). The germline V gene encodes CDR1 MNHNS and CDR2 SASEGT. The length of the CDR3 is 14 residues. V dropped 2 bases and J dropped 2 bases, with 7 bases sitting between them. CDR3 nucleotides: TGTGCCAGCAGTGAACAGGGGACCTACAATGAGCAGTTCTTC. This gives the protein CASSEQGTYNEQFF.

The J gene is TRBJ2-1, the V gene TRBV9; TRBD2 aligns across 8 bases. This CDR3 has 15 amino acids. CDR1 and CDR2 from the germline V gene are SGDLS and YYNGEE. The V gene end was trimmed by 4 bases and the J gene end by 4 bases; junction bases not matched to a gene: 7. The CDR3 coding sequence is TGTGCCAGCAGCCCCGCCGGGACTAGTTACAATGAGCAGTTCTTC. It yields the protein CASSPAGTSYNEQFF.

The gene calls are TRBV7-9 and TRBJ2-7, with D perhaps TRBD2 (6 bases). V was cut by 8 bases and J by 0 bases, with 11 bases left in between. CDR1 and CDR2 (germline): SEHNR, FQNEAQ (reference sequence). This CDR3 is 13 amino acids long. The CDR3 DNA reads TGTGCCAGCTCCTTAGCGGCCTCCTACGAGCAGTACTTC. It yields the protein CASSLAASYEQYF.

The chain's CDR3 is CASSLGQEGYEQYF. The CDR3 DNA reads TGTGCCAGCAGTTTGGGGCAGGAAGGCTACGAGCAGTACTTC. The rearrangement joins TRBV28 to TRBJ2-7; possibly TRBD1 for D (5 bases). V was cut by 3 bases and J by 3 bases, with 12 bases left in between. CDR1 MDHEN and CDR2 SYDVKM come from the germline V gene. The length of the CDR3 is 14 residues.

The chain is built from TRBV4-3 and TRBJ1-2; unclear D gene. CDR1 is LGHNA, CDR2 YSLEER, per germline. CDR3 length: 9 amino acids. The V end was cut by 4 bases, the J end by 13 bases, with 7 bases between. This CDR3 reads CASSLSVTF. CDR3 DNA sequence: TGCGCCAGCAGCCTCTCAGTCACCTTC.

Details on this clone: In the same sample, other DNA sequences code for this CDR3. V is TRBV29-1 and J is TRBJ1-2, with D perhaps matching TRBD1 (5 bases). Trimming removed 1 base from V and 4 bases from J, with 7 bases in between. Germline V lookup: CDR1 SQVTM, CDR2 ANQGSEA. CDR3 size: 12 residues. The DNA for the CDR3 is TGCAGCGTTGAAGGGGGCGGCTATGGCTACACCTTC. As protein: CSVEGGGYGYTF.

V gene TRBV2 combines with J gene TRBJ1-2, with unresolved D. The germline V and J ends were trimmed by 8 bases and 0 bases, with 16 bases remaining between them. This CDR3 is 15 amino acids long. Germline V gene data show CDR1 as SNHLY and CDR2 as FYNNEI. CDR3 amino acids: CASFVGGSANYGYTF. The CDR3 region has the DNA TGTGCCAGCTTTGTCGGAGGTTCTGCTAACTATGGCTACACCTTC.

J is TRBJ1-4 and V is TRBV7-2; D possibly corresponds to TRBD1 (5 bases). Looked up from germline, CDR1 is SGHTA and CDR2 is FQGNSA. Trimming cost V 6 bases and J 7 bases, with 15 bases left between them. This CDR3 spans 14 amino acids. CDR3 in amino acids: CASSLGEGGEKLFF. The CDR3, as DNA: TGTGCCAGCAGTCTGGGGGAGGGAGGTGAAAAACTGTTTTTT. Filled out from reference TRBV7-2 and TRBJ1-4, the complete variable domain reads GAGVSQSPSNKVTEKGKDVELRCDPISGHTALYWYRQSLGQGLEFLIYFQGNSAPDKSGLPSDRFSAERTGGSVSTLTIQRTQQEDSAVYLCASSLGEGGEKLFFGSGTQLSVL.

The chain couples TRBV19 to TRBJ2-7; 8 bases line up with TRBD1. V trimming: 6 bases; J trimming: 5 bases; junction bases outside the gene matches: 6. In germline, CDR1 is LNHDA, CDR2 SQIVND (reference sequence). The length of the CDR3 is 13 residues. The CDR3 sequence is CASRDRENNEQYF. Here the CDR3 DNA reads TGTGCCAGTAGGGACAGGGAAAATAACGAGCAGTACTTC.

This clone was recorded once. The V call is TRBV28, the J call TRBJ2-5, with D perhaps matching TRBD1 (5 bases). Trimming removed 7 bases from V and 7 bases from J, with 16 bases in between. Germline lookup yields CDR1 MDHEN and CDR2 SYDVKM. The CDR3 has 13 residues. The CDR3 sequence is CASTPTESGTQYF. CDR3 nucleotides: TGTGCCAGCACCCCGACAGAATCCGGGACCCAGTACTTC.

The chain links TRBV6-5 to TRBJ2-1; D remains unclear. CDR3 length: 14 amino acids. Germline values: CDR1 MNHEY, CDR2 SVGAGI. V was cut by 4 bases and J by 2 bases, with 9 bases left in between. The CDR3 spells CASSWKRPYNEQFF. In DNA, the CDR3 is TGTGCCAGCAGTTGGAAGCGTCCCTACAATGAGCAGTTCTTC.

CDR3 coding DNA: TGTGCCAGTAGTATAGATTCGGGACTAGCGGCTTCCGCAGATACGCAGTATTTT. Its protein product is CASSIDSGLAASADTQYF. The chain combines TRBV19 with TRBJ2-3; 11 bases line up with TRBD2. J gave up 4 bases and V 0 bases, and 9 bases lay outside the gene matches. Per germline, CDR1 LNHDA and CDR2 SQIVND (reference sequence). The CDR3 is 18 amino acids.

V is TRBV18 and J is TRBJ2-3; D gene unclear. Germline values: CDR1 KGHSH, CDR2 LQKENI. The CDR3 length is 13 residues. V was cut by 4 bases and J by 6 bases, with 11 bases left in between. The CDR3 DNA reads TGTGCCAGCTCACGCCCGACTGGGGATACGCAGTATTTT. Translated: CASSRPTGDTQYF.

V and J are TRBV27 and TRBJ1-2, with D uncertain. The CDR3 consists of 12 residues. V was cut by 6 bases and J by 8 bases, with 13 bases left in between. The germline V gene encodes CDR1 MNHEY and CDR2 SMNVEV (reference sequence). The CDR3 here is CASSHVPGGYTF. The DNA for the CDR3 is TGTGCCAGCAGCCACGTACCGGGGGGCTACACCTTC.

The chain recombines TRBV27 with TRBJ1-5; D perhaps matches TRBD1 (5 bases). The CDR3 extends over 18 amino acids. The germline V gene has CDR1 MNHEY and CDR2 SMNVEV (reference sequence). V dropped 8 bases and J dropped 3 bases, with 26 bases sitting between them. CDR3 sequence: CASRKTASPTANNQPQHF. The CDR3 DNA reads as TGTGCCAGCCGTAAGACAGCGAGCCCGACGGCGAACAATCAGCCCCAGCATTTT.

The V gene is TRBV28, the J gene TRBJ1-3; TRBD1 matches 7 bases. This CDR3 has 14 amino acids. Trimming removed 7 bases from V and 0 bases from J; junction bases left unmatched: 3. Per germline, CDR1 MDHEN and CDR2 SYDVKM. The CDR3 DNA reads as TGTGCCAGCACGGACAGGAACTCTGGAAACACCATATATTTT. It codes for CASTDRNSGNTIYF.

The gene calls are TRBV2 and TRBJ2-5; 7 bases agree with TRBD2. Germline V gives CDR1 SNHLY, CDR2 FYNNEI. The length of the CDR3 is 15 residues. Trimming removed 7 bases from V and 8 bases from J; junction bases left unmatched: 16. CDR3: CASNHGRPPSGTQYF. The CDR3 DNA is TGTGCCAGCAATCACGGGAGGCCTCCCTCGGGCACCCAGTACTTC.

This chain joins TRBV2 and TRBJ2-1; TRBD2 agrees at 8 bases. The CDR3 consists of 18 residues. Germline CDR1 SNHLY, CDR2 FYNNEI. V dropped 3 bases and J dropped 8; count of bases not matched to a gene: 18. In DNA form, the CDR3 reads TGTGCCAGCAGTGACCCCGCGTTGCCGGGAGGGAAAGCTGATGAGCAGTTCTTC. Translated, it gives CASSDPALPGGKADEQFF.

This clone was recorded once. This sequence joins TRBV4-2 and TRBJ2-1, with 9 bases identical to TRBD2. Losses at the gene ends were 1 base for V and 8 bases for J; bases not matched to a gene: 12. Germline CDR1 and CDR2: LGHNA and YNFKEQ. This CDR3 has 17 amino acids. The CDR3 sequence is CASSQGWAGGPFDEQFF. In DNA, the CDR3 is TGTGCCAGCAGCCAAGGTTGGGCGGGAGGGCCTTTTGATGAGCAGTTCTTC.

The chain has TRBV2 and TRBJ2-5; perhaps TRBD1 as D (6 bases). The CDR3 totals 14 residues. V was shortened by 3 bases and J by 5 bases, with 13 bases between the two germline ends. The V gene's germline CDR1 is SNHLY and CDR2 FYNNEI. DNA for the CDR3: TGTGCCAGCAGTGAGGACAGCTACGTCGAGACCCAGTACTTC. It encodes CASSEDSYVETQYF. Full variable domain (rest looked up from reference TRBV2 and TRBJ2-5): EPEVTQTPSHQVTQMGQEVILRCVPISNHLYFYWYRQILGQKVEFLVSFYNNEISEKSEIFDDQFSVERPDGSNFTLKIRSTKLEDSAMYFCASSEDSYVETQYFGPGTRLLVL.

The chain couples TRBV4-2 to TRBJ2-7; 13 nucleotides line up with TRBD2. CDR3 length: 18 amino acids. CDR1 and CDR2 from the germline V gene are LGHNA and YNFKEQ. V gave up 0 bases and J gave up 2 bases; unmatched junction bases: 7. This CDR3 reads CASSQDLPLAGGTYEQYF. DNA for the CDR3: TGTGCCAGCAGCCAAGACCTCCCACTAGCGGGAGGGACCTACGAGCAGTACTTC.

This chain connects TRBV2 to TRBJ2-2; 8 bases match TRBD1. The CDR3 runs 16 residues. CDR1 and CDR2 from the germline V gene are SNHLY and FYNNEI. J was trimmed by 6 bases and V by 3 bases; bases with no gene match: 9. CDR3 protein: CASSEQGALRSGELFF. In DNA form, the CDR3 reads TGTGCCAGCAGTGAGCAGGGGGCCCTGCGGTCCGGGGAGCTGTTTTTT.

V is TRBV7-9 and J is TRBJ2-7; 10 bases line up with TRBD2. Trimming at V came to 3 bases and at J to 3 bases, leaving 5 bases not matched to a gene. The CDR3 runs 15 residues. CDR1 and CDR2 from the germline V gene are SEHNR and FQNEAQ (reference sequence). CDR3 sequence: CASSFFPSGSYEQYF. CDR3 bases: TGTGCCAGCAGCTTTTTTCCTAGCGGGAGCTACGAGCAGTACTTC.